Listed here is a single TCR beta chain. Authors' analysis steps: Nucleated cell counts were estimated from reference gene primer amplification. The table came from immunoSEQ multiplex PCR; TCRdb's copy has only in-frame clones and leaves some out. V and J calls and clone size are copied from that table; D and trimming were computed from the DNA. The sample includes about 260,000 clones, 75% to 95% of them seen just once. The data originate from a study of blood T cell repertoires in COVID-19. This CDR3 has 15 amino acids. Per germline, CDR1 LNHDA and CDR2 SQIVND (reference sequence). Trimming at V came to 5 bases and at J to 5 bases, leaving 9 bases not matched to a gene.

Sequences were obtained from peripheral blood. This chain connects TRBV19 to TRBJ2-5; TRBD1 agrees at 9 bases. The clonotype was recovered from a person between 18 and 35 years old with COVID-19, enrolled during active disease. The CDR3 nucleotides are TGTGCCAGTAGTCGTCCCGGGACAGGGTTGGAGACCCAGTACTTC. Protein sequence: CASSRPGTGLETQYF. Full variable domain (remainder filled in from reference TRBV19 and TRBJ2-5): DGGITQSPKYLFRKEGQNVTLSCEQNLNHDAMYWYRQDPGQGLRLIYYSQIVNDFQKGDIAEGYSVSREKKESFPLTVTSAQKNPTAFYLCASSRPGTGLETQYFGPGTRLLVL.